This entry is about one T cell receptor (beta chain). TCRdb's table, derived via immunoSEQ multiplex PCR, lists solely in-frame clones and lacks some. In the table there are some 20,000 clones, roughly 80% of which are singletons. This specimen belongs to a study of sequential checkpoint blockade in melanoma. Across the study: First-line arms were nivolumab then ipilimumab, or the reverse, randomized 1:1. Maintenance nivolumab came after either treatment sequence.

The V and J ends lost 1 base and 0 bases, in that order; junction bases with no gene match: 0. From germline, CDR1 is SEHNR and CDR2 FQNEAQ (reference sequence). CDR3 length: 17 amino acids. The treatment was: randomized to nivolumab then ipilimumab (arm A) or the reverse (arm B). Patients had received no earlier DNA-damaging chemotherapy. PBMC sorting kept live CD3+CD8+ cells without CD19 or CD56. The receptor's source is a human donor with melanoma. V and J are TRBV7-9 and TRBJ2-6; 10 bases fit TRBD1. The starting material was CD8+ T cells sorted from blood (inferred from file names), obtained from a patient given nivolumab and ipilimumab in sequence. The CDR3 DNA reads as TGTGCCAGCAGCTTAGGACAGGGGGCCTCTGGGGCCAACGTCCTGACTTTC. Translation gives CASSLGQGASGANVLTF.